The 8 T cell receptor beta chains below all came from one sample that was sequenced in a study of chemoradiotherapy in HPV16-positive cancers. Generated by immunoSEQ multiplex PCR, the TCRdb table keeps only in-frame clones and is missing some. The table lists more than 20,000 clones, roughly 86% of them singletons. The sequenced sample was blood, obtained from a patient who underwent chemoradiotherapy. These receptors all stem from a human donor with HPV-associated anogenital cancer.

The CDR3 loop is CASSLRRTSGREDVTQYF. CDR3 DNA: TGTGCCAGCAGTTTACGGCGGACTAGCGGGAGGGAGGATGTGACCCAGTACTTC. The chain links TRBV27 to TRBJ2-5, with 15 bases matching TRBD2. CDR1 and CDR2 from the germline V gene are MNHEY and SMNVEV (reference sequence). CDR3 length: 18 residues. Trimming cost V 2 bases and J 7 bases; bases outside gene matches: 11.

The chain has TRBV19 and TRBJ1-4; maybe TRBD1 (5 bases). The CDR3 is 14 residues long. Germline CDR1 reads LNHDA; CDR2 reads SQIVND (reference sequence). V lost 5 bases and J lost 8, with 15 bases in between. The CDR3 loop is CASSLGVGFEKLFF. The CDR3, as DNA: TGTGCCAGTAGTTTGGGGGTGGGGTTCGAAAAACTGTTTTTT. Full variable domain (rest looked up from reference TRBV19 and TRBJ1-4): DGGITQSPKYLFRKEGQNVTLSCEQNLNHDAMYWYRQDPGQGLRLIYYSQIVNDFQKGDIAEGYSVSREKKESFPLTVTSAQKNPTAFYLCASSLGVGFEKLFFGSGTQLSVL.

V gene TRBV5-1 combines with J gene TRBJ2-5; D may be TRBD1 or TRBD2 (5 bases each). Germline V gene data show CDR1 as SGHRS and CDR2 as YFSETQ. This CDR3 comprises 13 residues. Trimming shortened V by 0 bases and J by 5 bases, and 8 bases separated the two germline ends. The CDR3 is CASSLGGGETQYF. The CDR3 nucleotides are TGCGCCAGCAGCTTGGGGGGCGGGGAGACCCAGTACTTC. The variable domain in full, with the rest retrieved from reference TRBV5-1 and TRBJ2-5, is KAGVTQTPRYLIKTRGQQVTLSCSPISGHRSVSWYQQTPGQGLQFLFEYFSETQRNKGNFPGRFSGRQFSNSRSEMNVSTLELGDSALYLCASSLGGGETQYFGPGTRLLVL.

CDR3 loop: CASSAYTEAFF. DNA of the CDR3: TGTGCCAGTAGTGCATACACTGAAGCTTTCTTT. This chain links TRBV19 with TRBJ1-1, with D unclear. V lost 5 bases to trimming and J lost 3 bases, with 4 bases between them. CDR1 and CDR2 (germline): LNHDA, SQIVND (reference sequence). This CDR3 contains 11 residues.

The chain uses TRBV5-1 and TRBJ1-2; D is ambiguous. Trimming took off 7 bases at V and 4 bases at J, with 17 bases between the two ends. Germline CDR1 SGHRS, CDR2 YFSETQ. The CDR3 runs 14 residues. This chain's CDR3 is CASAPEQLGYGYTF. CDR3 nucleotides: TGCGCCAGCGCCCCTGAACAGTTAGGCTATGGCTACACCTTC.

The chain joins TRBV18 to TRBJ2-3; unclear D gene. Germline V gene data show CDR1 as KGHSH and CDR2 as LQKENI. Trimming took 8 bases from V and 5 from J, leaving 8 bases between them. The CDR3 covers 11 residues. The CDR3 is CASVRQDTQYF. CDR3 bases: TGTGCCAGCGTGCGGCAAGATACGCAGTATTTT.

V and J are TRBV14 and TRBJ1-5; D call uncertain. V was shortened by 4 bases and J by 9 bases, with 16 bases between the two germline ends. The CDR3 spans 14 residues. Germline V lookup: CDR1 SGHDN, CDR2 FVKESK. CDR3 bases: TGTGCCAGCAGCCCCGTAGGAGCTCTAAGGCCCCAGCATTTT. This gives the protein CASSPVGALRPQHF.

The genes are TRBV7-8 and TRBJ2-5, with TRBD2 identical over 7 bases. CDR1 is SGHVS, CDR2 FQNEAQ, per germline. This CDR3 contains 14 residues. J lost 1 base, V lost 5 bases, and 4 bases had no gene match. CDR3 bases: TGTGCCAGCAGCCCGAGCGGGGTCCAAGAGACCCAGTACTTC. Its translation is CASSPSGVQETQYF.